What follows are 25 T cell receptor beta chains derived from one specimen sequenced in a study of T cells after yellow fever vaccination. TCRdb re-called the 5' RACE reads with MiXCR, one entry per CDR3 protein. The table includes about 400,000 distinct CDR3 sequences, 6.2% detected once. The material was PBMCs, obtained 5 days after the yellow fever booster vaccination. All receptors derive from a man in his thirties or forties who received the YFV17D yellow fever vaccine.

In this sample, this clonotype turned up a few times. The chain employs TRBV20-1 and TRBJ2-7; TRBD2 aligns across 9 bases. After removal of 4 bases from V and 9 bases from J, the junction contained 13 bases not matched to a gene. CDR1 and CDR2 from the germline V gene are DFQATT and SNEGSKA (reference sequence). The CDR3 runs to 14 residues. This CDR3 is CSAIPVASGEGQYF. The CDR3 region has the DNA TGCAGTGCTATACCCGTGGCTAGCGGGGAGGGGCAGTACTTC.

The CDR3 protein is CASSYTYRGPVPQETQYF. CDR3 bases: TGTGCCAGCAGTTATACCTACAGGGGACCGGTCCCCCAAGAGACCCAGTACTTC. The chain combines TRBV14 with TRBJ2-5, with 7 bases matching TRBD1. V lost 6 bases, J lost 1 base, and 17 bases stayed unmatched. CDR3 length: 18 amino acids. Germline V CDR1 and CDR2: SGHDN, FVKESK.

This clonotype appeared many times. This rearrangement joins TRBV29-1 to TRBJ2-7; D is uncertain. CDR1 SQVTM and CDR2 ANQGSEA come from the germline V gene. The CDR3 sequence is 12 residues long. V lost 6 bases, J lost 6 bases, and 15 bases lay in between. CDR3 amino acids: CSVRPPDGEQYF. The CDR3 nucleotides read TGCAGCGTCCGGCCCCCAGATGGCGAGCAGTACTTC.

This clonotype came up a few times. This chain uses TRBV6-2 or TRBV6-3 with TRBJ2-1; possible D gene TRBD2, 5 bases. V was trimmed by 8 bases and J by 2 bases, leaving 16 bases between them. Germline CDR1 and CDR2: MNHEY and SVGEGT. This CDR3 has 15 residues. CDR3 coding DNA: TGTGCCAGCTCCCCTATAGCGCCCGCCTACAATGAGCAGTTCTTC. Its protein is CASSPIAPAYNEQFF.

This clonotype was seen more than once but under ten times. The genes are TRBV12-3 or TRBV12-4 and TRBJ2-6; D not resolved. V shed 1 base and J shed 4 bases, with 14 bases lying between them. The CDR3 covers 17 residues. The CDR3 region is CASSLGRRLSGANVLTF. The DNA for the CDR3 is TGTGCCAGCAGTTTAGGGCGGCGGCTGTCAGGGGCCAACGTCCTGACTTTC.

This clonotype was recorded many times. The chain is built from TRBV14 and TRBJ2-1; a weak D match, TRBD1 (6 bases). Germline V gene sequence: CDR1 SGHDN, CDR2 FVKESK. The CDR3 covers 13 residues. V gave up 3 bases and J gave up 7 bases, with 10 bases separating them. CDR3 in DNA: TGTGCCAGCAGCCAGGGGACACCGAATGAGCAGTTCTTC. This sequence encodes CASSQGTPNEQFF.

This clonotype was seen at least ten times. J is TRBJ2-7 and V is TRBV12-3 or TRBV12-4; D is undetermined. The V end lost 2 bases, the J end lost 6 bases, and 8 bases lay between the germline ends. This CDR3 has 12 amino acids. The DNA of the CDR3 is TGTGCCAGCAGTTTAATTGTAGTCGAGCAGTACTTC. This codes for CASSLIVVEQYF.

This clonotype was counted a few times. The chain joins TRBV10-3 to TRBJ1-1; 7 positions match TRBD1. The CDR3 runs 13 residues. V was clipped by 9 bases and J by 0 bases; unmatched bases: 4. Germline V gives CDR1 ENHRY, CDR2 SYGVKD. As DNA, the CDR3 is TGTGCCATAGGAGGACAGGTGAACACTGAAGCTTTCTTT. Its translation: CAIGGQVNTEAFF.

The chain carries TRBV9 and TRBJ1-4; D possibly corresponds to TRBD1 (6 bases). Germline CDR1 and CDR2: SGDLS and YYNGEE. With 3 bases removed from V and 4 bases from J, the gap between germline ends came to 10 bases. The CDR3 contains 14 residues. For the CDR3, the DNA is TGTGCCAGCAGCGCGGACAGCTTTAATGAAAAACTGTTTTTT. It specifies CASSADSFNEKLFF.

V and J are TRBV7-9 and TRBJ2-7, with D unresolved. The V gene lost 9 bases and the J gene lost 3 bases, with 12 bases spanning the gap. The CDR3 is 12 amino acids. Germline V gene sequence: CDR1 SEHNR, CDR2 FQNEAQ (reference sequence). The CDR3 is CASNPFGYEQYF. The CDR3 nucleotides read TGTGCCAGTAACCCCTTTGGCTACGAGCAGTACTTC.

This clonotype was observed at least ten times. The rearrangement uses TRBV29-1 and TRBJ2-5; D is ambiguous. This CDR3 is built from 10 residues. Trimming shortened V by 4 bases and J by 4 bases, and 4 bases separated the two germline ends. CDR1 is SQVTM, CDR2 ANQGSEA, per germline. The CDR3 nucleotides read TGCAGCGTTGGTGGAGAGACCCAGTACTTC. The encoded protein is CSVGGETQYF.

This clonotype has a count of ten or more. This chain links TRBV7-2 with TRBJ2-1; TRBD2 matches 8 bases. This CDR3 comprises 16 residues. Looked up from germline, CDR1 is SGHTA and CDR2 is FQGNSA. V lost 1 base, J lost 7 bases, and 9 bases stayed unmatched. The CDR3 here is CASSLVSGSGNNEQFF. DNA of the CDR3: TGTGCCAGCAGCTTAGTTAGCGGTAGCGGGAATAATGAGCAGTTCTTC.

The rearrangement joins TRBV18 to TRBJ2-2; D may be TRBD1 or TRBD2 (7 bases each). Germline-derived CDR1 and CDR2 are KGHSH and LQKENI. Between the trimmed V and J ends, which lost 3 bases and 6 bases, there was a span of 17 bases. The CDR3 contains 16 residues. This CDR3 reads CASSPPTGRDSGELFF. CDR3 in DNA: TGTGCCAGCTCACCCCCGACAGGGAGGGACTCCGGGGAGCTGTTTTTT.

This rearrangement joins TRBV20-1 to TRBJ2-5; D might be TRBD1 (6 bases). CDR1 DFQATT and CDR2 SNEGSKA come from the germline V gene (reference sequence). This CDR3 is 12 amino acids long. The V end lost 8 bases, the J end lost 5 bases, and 15 bases lay between the germline ends. The CDR3 spells CSRVAQGETQYF. The DNA of the CDR3 is TGCAGTCGAGTGGCGCAGGGGGAGACCCAGTACTTC.

This clonotype was picked up many times. The rearrangement links TRBV27 to TRBJ2-2; 7 positions match TRBD1. This CDR3 has 16 residues. After removal of 5 bases from V and 1 base from J, the junction contained 7 bases not matched to a gene. Germline V gives CDR1 MNHEY, CDR2 SMNVEV (reference sequence). The CDR3 sequence: CASSNRGTLNTGELFF. The DNA for the CDR3 is TGTGCCAGCAGTAACAGGGGCACTTTGAACACCGGGGAGCTGTTTTTT.

This clonotype was observed a few times. The V and J genes are TRBV12-3 or TRBV12-4 and TRBJ2-7; TRBD2 agrees at 7 bases. V dropped 2 bases and J dropped 3; count of bases not matched to a gene: 10. This CDR3 has 16 amino acids. The CDR3 sequence is CASSLPRTSRGYEQYF. The CDR3 DNA follows: TGTGCCAGCAGTTTACCCCGGACTAGTAGGGGCTACGAGCAGTACTTC.

This clonotype has at least ten counts. This chain joins TRBV5-1 and TRBJ2-1, with D maybe TRBD2 (5 bases). Per the germline V gene, CDR1 is SGHRS and CDR2 is YFSETQ. The CDR3 is 13 amino acids. The ends were cut back, 2 bases at V and 7 bases at J, with 10 bases in the middle. CDR3 amino acids: CASSFRPGNEQFF. The CDR3 nucleotides are TGCGCCAGCAGCTTCCGACCGGGGAATGAGCAGTTCTTC.

This clonotype was seen ten or more times. This chain links TRBV28 with TRBJ1-2, with 9 bases fitting TRBD1. Per the germline V gene, CDR1 is MDHEN and CDR2 is SYDVKM. This CDR3 comprises 13 residues. Unmatched junction bases numbered 11, after V lost 10 bases and J lost 8 bases. CDR3 loop: CAIRPGQGGGYTF. The DNA of the CDR3 is TGTGCCATCAGACCGGGACAGGGTGGGGGCTACACCTTC.

This clonotype was seen more than once but under ten times. The CDR3 coding sequence is TGTGCCAGCAGATCACAGTTCCTTGCCGTCACAGATACGCAGTATTTT. Translating it yields CASRSQFLAVTDTQYF. V usage is TRBV7-9 and J usage is TRBJ2-3; D ambiguous. Germline loops: CDR1 SEHNR, CDR2 FQNEAQ (reference sequence). The germline V and J ends were trimmed by 6 bases and 2 bases, with 18 bases remaining between them. This CDR3 comprises 16 residues.

This clonotype has a handful of counts. The chain links TRBV20-1 to TRBJ2-5, with 12 bases fitting TRBD2. Germline V lookup: CDR1 DFQATT, CDR2 SNEGSKA (reference sequence). The CDR3 is 15 residues long. V lost 6 bases to trimming and J lost 5 bases; unmatched junction nucleotides: 10. The CDR3 nucleotides are TGCAGTGCGCAGACTAGCGGGAGCGTCCGGGAGACCCAGTACTTC. This encodes CSAQTSGSVRETQYF.

This clonotype was found many times. This chain joins TRBV4-2 and TRBJ1-2; weak D call: TRBD1 (5 bases). V was shortened by 4 bases and J by 2 bases, with 11 bases between the two germline ends. The V gene's germline CDR1 is LGHNA and CDR2 YNFKEQ. This CDR3 has 14 amino acids. The CDR3 DNA reads as TGTGCCAGCAGCCCGATGGGGCAGAACTATGGCTACACCTTC. Protein sequence: CASSPMGQNYGYTF.

This clonotype was recorded at least ten times. CDR3 loop: CASRGLLVFEQFF. CDR3 DNA: TGTGCCAGCAGGGGACTACTAGTATTTGAGCAGTTCTTC. The chain employs TRBV12-3 or TRBV12-4 and TRBJ2-1; the match to TRBD2 covers 7 bases. J lost 9 bases, V lost 6 bases, and 8 bases had no gene match. This CDR3 has 13 residues.

The rearrangement links TRBV7-2 to TRBJ2-1; D gene uncertain. V lost 5 bases, J lost 12 bases, and 14 bases lay in between. Germline CDR1 is SGHTA and CDR2 is FQGNSA. This CDR3 has 12 residues. The CDR3 region is CASSPYKQRQFF. The CDR3 nucleotides read TGTGCCAGCAGCCCCTACAAGCAGCGGCAGTTCTTC.

The rearrangement links TRBV12-3 or TRBV12-4 to TRBJ2-2; D possibly corresponds to TRBD2 (5 bases). The CDR3 runs 15 residues. The V and J ends lost 0 bases and 4 bases respectively, with 9 bases between them. CDR3 sequence: CASSLAQRVTGELFF. Here the CDR3 DNA reads TGTGCCAGCAGTTTAGCGCAGAGGGTCACCGGGGAGCTGTTTTTT.

This chain links TRBV24-1 with TRBJ2-1; D not resolved. CDR1 is KGHDR, CDR2 SFDVKD, per germline. The CDR3 runs to 14 residues. The ends were cut back, 4 bases at V and 6 bases at J, with 12 bases in the middle. The CDR3 DNA sequence: TGTGCCACCAGTGACCGTGGGTCGCTCAATGAGCAGTTCTTC. Encoded protein: CATSDRGSLNEQFF.